A single TCR beta chain is shown here with its context. Its antigen is unknown. Profiling relied on immunoSEQ multiplex PCR, and the TCRdb table lists in-frame clones only, not all of them. This repertoire shows 25,000 to 30,000 clones, 83% found once; its top ten account for around 12%. The record originates from a study of OX40 agonist ivuxolimab in advanced cancers. Whole-study context: Patients with hepatocellular carcinoma, melanoma, renal cell or head and neck cancer made up the dose-escalation patients. Allowance was made for prior anti-PD-1, anti-PD-L1 or anti-CTLA-4 therapy, and about 40% had some.

Study results and caveats: Antigen specificity of clonally expanded peripheral T cells was not established.

The TCR was taken from an adult with an advanced solid tumor such as melanoma, head and neck, liver or kidney cancer. This material consisted of CD4+ or CD8+ T cells sorted from blood, taken in a trial of the OX40 agonist ivuxolimab.

The CDR3 spells CASTVGDGPLGHTEAFF. DNA for the CDR3: TGTGCCAGCACCGTAGGGGACGGGCCACTGGGGCACACTGAAGCTTTCTTT. V is TRBV6-4 and J is TRBJ1-1; D perhaps matches TRBD1 (5 bases). The CDR3 runs 17 residues. Germline assignment: CDR1 MRHNA and CDR2 SNTAGT. V was clipped by 7 bases and J by 3 bases, with 24 bases between them.